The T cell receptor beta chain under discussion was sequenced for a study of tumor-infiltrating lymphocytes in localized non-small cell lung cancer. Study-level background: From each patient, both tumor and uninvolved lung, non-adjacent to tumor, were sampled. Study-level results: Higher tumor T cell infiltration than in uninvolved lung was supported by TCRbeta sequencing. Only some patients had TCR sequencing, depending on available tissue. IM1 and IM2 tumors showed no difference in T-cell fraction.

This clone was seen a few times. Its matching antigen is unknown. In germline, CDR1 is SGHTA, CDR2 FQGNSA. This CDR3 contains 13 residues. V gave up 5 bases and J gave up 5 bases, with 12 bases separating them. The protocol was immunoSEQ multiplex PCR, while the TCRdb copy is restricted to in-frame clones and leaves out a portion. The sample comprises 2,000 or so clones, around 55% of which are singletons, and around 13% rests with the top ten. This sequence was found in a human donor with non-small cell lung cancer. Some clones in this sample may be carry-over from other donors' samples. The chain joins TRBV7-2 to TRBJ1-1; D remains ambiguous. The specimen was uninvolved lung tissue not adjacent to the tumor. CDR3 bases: TGTGCCAGCAGCGGATCTTATGGAACTGAAGCTTTCTTT. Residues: CASSGSYGTEAFF.